A single sample is the source of the 26 T cell receptor beta chains below, sequenced in a study of shared clonotypes between healthy human individuals. The method was immunoSEQ multiplex PCR; TCRdb's version includes in-frame clones alone and lacks a portion of them. This table has around 2,000,000 clones, 95% appearing once. The specimen was naive CD4+ T cells sorted from blood. Subset in this sample: CD45RA+ positively selected. These receptors were collected from a man younger than 35 in good health.

The rearrangement joins TRBV7-6 to TRBJ1-6, with D tentatively TRBD1 (6 bases). The V end was cut by 1 base, the J end by 6 bases, with 10 bases between. The CDR3 contains 15 residues. Germline values: CDR1 SGHVS, CDR2 FNYEAQ. CDR3 in amino acids: CASSLEGGTNSPLHF. The DNA for the CDR3 is TGTGCCAGCAGCTTAGAGGGGGGCACTAATTCACCCCTCCACTTT.

The rearrangement joins TRBV4-3 to TRBJ2-7, with 7 positions matching TRBD2. With V trimmed by 3 bases and J by 3 bases, 14 bases remained unmatched. The CDR3 length is 17 residues. Germline CDR1 and CDR2: LGHNA and YSLEER. CDR3 in DNA: TGCGCCAGCAGCCATCCCCTGAGAGGGAGGGAAGACTACGAGCAGTACTTC. It encodes CASSHPLRGREDYEQYF.

This chain joins TRBV5-4 and TRBJ2-7, with D perhaps matching TRBD1 (6 bases). Looked up from germline, CDR1 is SGHNT and CDR2 is YYREEE (reference sequence). The CDR3 consists of 15 residues. The ends were cut back, 10 bases at V and 2 bases at J, with 22 bases in the middle. The CDR3 region is CAVSPGAGETYEQYF. CDR3 DNA sequence: TGTGCCGTTTCCCCCGGGGCAGGGGAAACCTACGAGCAGTACTTC.

The chain carries TRBV10-3 and TRBJ2-5, with 10 bases identical to TRBD2. Germline values: CDR1 ENHRY, CDR2 SYGVKD. V was pared by 0 bases and J by 5 bases, with 3 bases of the junction left unmatched. The CDR3 runs to 15 residues. The chain's CDR3 is CAISESGTSAETQYF. The CDR3 DNA is TGTGCCATCAGTGAGTCGGGGACTAGCGCTGAGACCCAGTACTTC.

This rearrangement joins TRBV29-1 to TRBJ2-2, with D perhaps matching TRBD1 or TRBD2 (5 bases each). The germline V gene has CDR1 SQVTM and CDR2 ANQGSEA. The germline V and J ends were trimmed by 6 bases and 5 bases, with 25 bases remaining between them. CDR3 length equals 17 residues. This chain's CDR3 is CSVETPGTYYGTGELFF. In DNA form, the CDR3 reads TGCAGCGTGGAAACTCCCGGGACCTATTATGGGACCGGGGAGCTGTTTTTT.

The J gene is TRBJ2-5, the V gene TRBV2, with 7 bases fitting TRBD1. There are 15 residues in the CDR3. Losses at the gene ends were 6 bases for V and 2 bases for J; bases not matched to a gene: 9. Germline CDR1 SNHLY, CDR2 FYNNEI. CDR3 protein: CASSATGTEQETQYF. Written as DNA, the CDR3 is TGTGCCAGCAGCGCAACCGGGACAGAACAAGAGACCCAGTACTTC.

The chain is built from TRBV30 and TRBJ2-2; D gene ambiguous. The CDR3 extends over 12 amino acids. Germline loops: CDR1 GTSNPN, CDR2 SVGIG (reference sequence). V was shortened by 5 bases and J by 2 bases, with 6 bases between the two germline ends. Written as DNA, the CDR3 is TGTGCCTGGGGGGTCAACACCGGGGAGCTGTTTTTT. Amino acid sequence: CAWGVNTGELFF.

This chain uses TRBV5-1 with TRBJ1-1; 7 nucleotides line up with TRBD1. V was clipped by 2 bases and J by 1 base; unmatched bases: 11. The germline CDR1 and CDR2 sequences are SGHRS and YFSETQ. The CDR3 loop spans 17 amino acids. The DNA for the CDR3 is TGCGCCAGCAGCTTTTTAGGGGGCTTCGGAACGAACACTGAAGCTTTCTTT. This sequence encodes CASSFLGGFGTNTEAFF.

The J gene is TRBJ2-7, the V gene TRBV27; a possible D gene is TRBD1 (7 bases). The CDR3 has 17 amino acids. CDR1 is MNHEY, CDR2 SMNVEV, per germline (reference sequence). Trimming shortened V by 0 bases and J by 5 bases, and 20 bases separated the two germline ends. The CDR3 DNA follows: TGTGCCAGCAGTTTATCCGTGGCCAGGGGGAGGTTCGACGAGCAGTACTTC. Translated: CASSLSVARGRFDEQYF.

The J gene is TRBJ2-7, the V gene TRBV5-1, with 9 bases identical to TRBD1. This CDR3 spans 15 amino acids. Germline lookup yields CDR1 SGHRS and CDR2 YFSETQ. V lost 4 bases, J lost 6 bases, and 11 bases stayed unmatched. The DNA of the CDR3 is TGCGCCAGCAGCCCAAACCGGGACAGGGTTGGCGAGCAGTACTTC. Translation gives CASSPNRDRVGEQYF.

V gene TRBV18 combines with J gene TRBJ2-5; no definite D call. The CDR3 spans 13 residues. Trimming left V 6 bases short and J 3 bases short, with 11 bases between. Germline assignment: CDR1 KGHSH and CDR2 LQKENI. CDR3 loop: CASSQRREETQYF. CDR3 nucleotides: TGTGCCAGCTCCCAACGCCGAGAAGAGACCCAGTACTTC. Variable domain in full (rest from reference TRBV18 and TRBJ2-5): NAGVMQNPRHLVRRRGQEARLRCSPMKGHSHVYWYRQLPEEGLKFMVYLQKENIIDESGMPKERFSAEFPKEGPSILRIQQVVRGDSAAYFCASSQRREETQYFGPGTRLLVL.

This rearrangement joins TRBV9 to TRBJ2-7; a weak D match, TRBD1 (5 bases). Trimming pared 3 bases from V and 12 bases from J, leaving 10 bases between. CDR3 length: 10 residues. In germline, CDR1 is SGDLS, CDR2 YYNGEE. The DNA of the CDR3 is TGTGCCAGCAGCGCCCTCAGGGTGTACTTC. It codes for CASSALRVYF.

With respect to this clone: This same CDR3 is encoded by further DNA sequences in the sample. The chain couples TRBV30 to TRBJ1-1; TRBD1 might be the D (5 bases). V lost 4 bases and J lost 2, with 11 bases in between. Germline CDR1 and CDR2: GTSNPN and SVGIG (reference sequence). The length of the CDR3 is 13 residues. CDR3 DNA sequence: TGTGCCTGGAAAATAGGGGAAAACACTGAAGCTTTCTTT. It encodes CAWKIGENTEAFF.

This rearrangement joins TRBV19 to TRBJ1-2; D possibly corresponds to TRBD1 (6 bases). The CDR3 is 17 residues long. Germline V gives CDR1 LNHDA, CDR2 SQIVND (reference sequence). V dropped 3 bases and J dropped 5 bases, with 22 bases sitting between them. CDR3: CASSMRQRGTDYYGYTF. The CDR3 region has the DNA TGTGCCAGTAGTATGCGCCAGAGGGGGACCGACTATTATGGCTACACCTTC. Drawing the rest from reference TRBV19 and TRBJ1-2, the complete variable domain is DGGITQSPKYLFRKEGQNVTLSCEQNLNHDAMYWYRQDPGQGLRLIYYSQIVNDFQKGDIAEGYSVSREKKESFPLTVTSAQKNPTAFYLCASSMRQRGTDYYGYTFGSGTRLTVV.

Regarding this clone: The same CDR3 also results from other DNA sequences found in this sample. This chain joins TRBV27 and TRBJ1-1; possibly TRBD1 for D (5 bases). The V gene's germline CDR1 is MNHEY and CDR2 SMNVEV (reference sequence). The CDR3 extends over 14 amino acids. Trimming removed 3 bases from V and 1 base from J, with 9 bases in between. The chain's CDR3 is CASSFSGGNTEAFF. The CDR3 DNA reads as TGTGCCAGCAGTTTCTCGGGGGGGAACACTGAAGCTTTCTTT.

The rearrangement uses TRBV28 and TRBJ1-3; 12 bases fit TRBD1. The germline gives CDR1 MDHEN, CDR2 SYDVKM. The CDR3 spans 19 residues. With V trimmed by 4 bases and J by 2 bases, 12 bases remained unmatched. CDR3 amino acids: CASSSLRDRGRHPGNTIYF. CDR3 nucleotides: TGTGCCAGCAGTTCCCTCCGGGACAGGGGGCGACATCCTGGAAACACCATATATTTT.

This chain joins TRBV5-1 and TRBJ1-1; possibly TRBD1 for D (6 bases). The CDR3 has 15 residues. The germline gives CDR1 SGHRS, CDR2 YFSETQ. V dropped 0 bases and J dropped 4 bases, with 13 bases sitting between them. The CDR3, as DNA: TGCGCCAGCAGCTTGGATGGACAGAGGGGCACTGAAGCTTTCTTT. Translating gives CASSLDGQRGTEAFF. Combining the CDR3 with reference TRBV5-1 and TRBJ1-1 gives the whole variable domain KAGVTQTPRYLIKTRGQQVTLSCSPISGHRSVSWYQQTPGQGLQFLFEYFSETQRNKGNFPGRFSGRQFSNSRSEMNVSTLELGDSALYLCASSLDGQRGTEAFFGQGTRLTVV.

Comments on this clone: Other DNA sequences in this sample translate to the same CDR3. The CDR3: CASSLNEKLFF. The CDR3 nucleotides are TGTGCCAGCAGTCTTAATGAAAAACTGTTTTTT. The chain combines TRBV28 with TRBJ1-4; D gene unclear. In germline, CDR1 is MDHEN, CDR2 SYDVKM. V was pared by 5 bases and J by 4 bases, with 2 bases between. The CDR3 extends over 11 amino acids.

Here the CDR3 DNA reads TGTGCCAGCAGCCCCGGGGGGTACGAGCAGTACTTC. It encodes CASSPGGYEQYF. This rearrangement joins TRBV9 to TRBJ2-7; 7 nucleotides agree with TRBD2. Germline V lookup: CDR1 SGDLS, CDR2 YYNGEE. With 4 bases clipped from V and 4 bases from J, the junction kept 2 bases outside the gene matches. The CDR3 loop spans 12 amino acids.

This sequence joins TRBV29-1 and TRBJ2-3; D not resolved. V lost 3 bases, J lost 0 bases, and 10 bases lay in between. The CDR3 loop spans 14 amino acids. Per the germline V gene, CDR1 is SQVTM and CDR2 is ANQGSEA. The CDR3 DNA is TGCAGCGTTGACAGTTTGGAAAGCACAGATACGCAGTATTTT. Amino acids: CSVDSLESTDTQYF.

CDR3 DNA sequence: TGTGCCAGCAGCCAGCAGGGGTACCAGGCCGAAGAGACCCAGTACTTC. Amino acid sequence: CASSQQGYQAEETQYF. The chain joins TRBV7-2 to TRBJ2-5; perhaps TRBD1 as D (6 bases). Germline V CDR1 and CDR2: SGHTA, FQGNSA. V was cut by 5 bases and J by 3 bases, with 19 bases left in between. This CDR3 comprises 16 residues. The full variable domain, completed using reference TRBV7-2 and TRBJ2-5, is GAGVSQSPSNKVTEKGKDVELRCDPISGHTALYWYRQSLGQGLEFLIYFQGNSAPDKSGLPSDRFSAERTGGSVSTLTIQRTQQEDSAVYLCASSQQGYQAEETQYFGPGTRLLVL.

The rearrangement uses TRBV4-3 and TRBJ1-2, with a tentative D call TRBD1 (5 bases). The germline V gene has CDR1 LGHNA and CDR2 YSLEER. This CDR3 comprises 14 residues. V was cut by 0 bases and J by 7 bases, with 12 bases left in between. The CDR3 reads CASSQEAGRFGYTF. In DNA form, the CDR3 reads TGCGCCAGCAGCCAAGAGGCGGGGCGCTTTGGCTACACCTTC.

The rearrangement links TRBV7-9 to TRBJ1-6; no clear D. V was shortened by 3 bases and J by 9 bases, with 12 bases between the two germline ends. Germline assignment: CDR1 SEHNR and CDR2 FQNEAQ (reference sequence). The CDR3 spans 14 residues. The CDR3 protein is CASSLTRGGSPLHF. In DNA form, the CDR3 reads TGTGCCAGCAGCTTGACTCGAGGAGGTTCACCCCTCCACTTT.

CDR3 in amino acids: CSVDLVGEQYF. CDR3 nucleotides: TGCAGCGTTGACTTGGTAGGCGAGCAGTACTTC. The chain links TRBV29-1 to TRBJ2-7, with D uncertain. The germline gives CDR1 SQVTM, CDR2 ANQGSEA. The CDR3 covers 11 residues. Trimming stripped 3 bases from V and 6 bases from J, with 9 bases between.

This sequence joins TRBV20-1 and TRBJ2-1; D is undetermined. Germline CDR1 is DFQATT and CDR2 is SNEGSKA (reference sequence). CDR3 length: 11 residues. The V gene lost 2 bases and the J gene lost 6 bases, with 5 bases spanning the gap. For the CDR3, the DNA is TGCAGTGCTAGATATACCAATGAGCAGTTCTTC. Translation gives CSARYTNEQFF.

The chain recombines TRBV18 with TRBJ2-7, with a tentative D call TRBD1 (6 bases). The ends were cut back, 2 bases at V and 10 bases at J, with 15 bases in the middle. Per the germline V gene, CDR1 is KGHSH and CDR2 is LQKENI. CDR3 length equals 13 residues. The CDR3 loop reads CASSPTQGMGQYF. DNA for the CDR3: TGTGCCAGCTCACCAACCCAGGGGATGGGACAGTACTTC.